The 16 T cell receptor beta chains listed next were all sequenced from one sample in a study of read filtering for tumor transcriptome and immune sequencing. Molecular barcoded adaptors covering alpha/delta and beta/gamma chains were used on approximately 400 ng RNA. TCRdb reprocessed the reads with MiXCR, giving one entry per CDR3 protein. The data show about 86,000 distinct CDR3 sequences, more than 9% seen once. Sequencing was performed on a population of CD138-negative cells sorted from bone marrow. Every receptor here comes from a donor over 35 with multiple myeloma.

This clonotype qualifies as medium-sized (0.01 to 0.1%). The gene calls are TRBV7-3 and TRBJ1-1; the D gene is possibly TRBD1 (5 bases). V was shortened by 4 bases and J by 7 bases, with 16 bases between the two germline ends. There are 14 residues in the CDR3. The germline V gene has CDR1 SGHTA and CDR2 FQGTGA. The CDR3 DNA sequence: TGTGCCAGCAGCTCCCTTAAAGGGGCTGGTGAAGCTTTCTTT. Encoded protein: CASSSLKGAGEAFF.

This clonotype was recorded at least ten times. This chain joins TRBV11-1 and TRBJ2-1; possible D gene TRBD1, 6 bases. V lost 5 bases to trimming and J lost 3 bases, with 17 bases between them. Germline V CDR1 and CDR2: SGHAT, FQDESV (reference sequence). CDR3 size: 16 residues. The CDR3 DNA sequence: TGTGCCAGCAGCCCGTGGGGGAAAGGGGGCTACAATGAGCAGTTCTTC. It specifies CASSPWGKGGYNEQFF.

This clonotype was observed at least ten times. The V and J genes are TRBV12-3 or TRBV12-4 and TRBJ2-5; D may correspond to TRBD1 or TRBD2 (6 bases each). CDR3 size: 13 residues. Trimming removed 6 bases at V and 2 bases at J, with 10 bases between. For the CDR3, the DNA is TGTGCCAGCAGACCGGGGGCGCAAGAGACCCAGTACTTC. Its translation: CASRPGAQETQYF.

To note about this clonotype: This clone may be a read error of a much larger clone one base away. Because the CDR3 is missing its conserved closing phenylalanine or tryptophan, this is likely a read error. This chain uses TRBV5-1 with TRBJ2-7; 10 positions match TRBD1. The V gene end was trimmed by 4 bases and the J gene end by 5 bases; junction bases not matched to a gene: 6. CDR1 is SGHRS and CDR2 is YFSETQ in the germline V gene. CDR3 length: 14 amino acids. The CDR3 sequence is CASSTTGTGDEQYL. CDR3 coding DNA: TGCGCCAGCAGCACGACCGGGACAGGGGACGAGCAGTACCTC.

This clonotype was seen repeatedly, ten times or more. Here the CDR3 reads CASRDLRTGGTAQPQHF. The CDR3 bases are TGTGCCAGCAGGGACCTTCGGACAGGGGGAACGGCCCAGCCCCAGCATTTT. The rearrangement joins TRBV27 to TRBJ1-5; 10 bases are shared with TRBD1. Unmatched junction bases numbered 15, after V lost 6 bases and J lost 7 bases. The CDR3 length is 17 residues. Germline V lookup: CDR1 MNHEY, CDR2 SMNVEV (reference sequence).

This clonotype was recorded many times. This chain uses TRBV11-3 with TRBJ2-2; D may match TRBD1 or TRBD2 (6 bases each). This CDR3 is 15 amino acids long. Germline V gene data show CDR1 as SGHNT and CDR2 as YENEEA. V dropped 5 bases and J dropped 3 bases, with 13 bases sitting between them. The CDR3 loop reads CASSPGGGDTGELFF. CDR3 nucleotide sequence: TGTGCCAGCAGCCCTGGAGGGGGTGACACCGGGGAGCTGTTTTTT.

This clonotype was recorded at least ten times. The chain recombines TRBV6-2 or TRBV6-3 with TRBJ2-2, with D perhaps TRBD2 (6 bases). The CDR3 totals 14 residues. Per germline, CDR1 MNHEY and CDR2 SVGEGT. Trimming removed 5 bases from V and 3 bases from J, with 10 bases in between. DNA of the CDR3: TGTGCCAGCAGTACCCCGGGGGACACCGGGGAGCTGTTTTTT. Translation: CASSTPGDTGELFF.

The V gene is TRBV6-5, the J gene TRBJ2-2; 10 bases map to TRBD1. V dropped 3 bases and J dropped 7; count of bases not matched to a gene: 8. CDR3 size: 16 residues. Germline V gene sequence: CDR1 MNHEY, CDR2 SVGAGI. In DNA, the CDR3 is TGTGCCAGCAGTTATTCCTGGACAGGGGGATACGGGGAGCTGTTTTTT. Amino acid sequence: CASSYSWTGGYGELFF.

This clonotype was observed at least ten times. The chain uses TRBV29-1 and TRBJ2-7; D unresolved. V lost 4 bases and J lost 6, with 16 bases in between. The germline gives CDR1 SQVTM, CDR2 ANQGSEA. This CDR3 spans 13 amino acids. In nucleotides, the CDR3 is TGCAGCGTTGGAGGAGTTCCCACGCCCGAGCAGTACTTC. Its protein is CSVGGVPTPEQYF.

This clonotype appeared many times. This chain links TRBV28 with TRBJ1-2; no clear D. Trimming took 7 bases from V and 0 from J, leaving 12 bases between them. Germline assignment: CDR1 MDHEN and CDR2 SYDVKM. This CDR3 is built from 14 residues. The chain's CDR3 is CASTLKTTNYGYTF. The CDR3 DNA reads as TGTGCCAGCACCCTTAAGACCACTAACTATGGCTACACCTTC.

The V gene is TRBV24-1, the J gene TRBJ2-7; 12 nucleotides align to TRBD2. Germline CDR1 reads KGHDR; CDR2 reads SFDVKD. J gave up 7 bases and V 3 bases, and 9 bases lay outside the gene matches. CDR3 size: 16 residues. CDR3 sequence (DNA): TGTGCCACCAGTGATGCCACACTAGCGGGAGGAGGTGAGCAGTACTTC. Protein: CATSDATLAGGGEQYF.

This clonotype was seen ten or more times. This chain links TRBV10-3 with TRBJ2-2; D ambiguous. The CDR3 has 15 amino acids. The V end was cut by 2 bases, the J end by 5 bases, with 12 bases between. Looked up from germline, CDR1 is ENHRY and CDR2 is SYGVKD. The CDR3 DNA follows: TGTGCCATCAGTGAGATCCAGTCCGTAACCGGGGAGCTGTTTTTT. This translates into CAISEIQSVTGELFF.

This clonotype was observed at least ten times. The gene calls are TRBV3-1 and TRBJ2-1; 7 bases agree with TRBD2. Trimming at V came to 1 base and at J to 3 bases, leaving 3 bases not matched to a gene. CDR3 size: 15 residues. Germline loops: CDR1 LGHDT, CDR2 YNNKEL (reference sequence). CDR3 bases: TGTGCCAGCAGCCAAGCCGGCGGGAGCTACAATGAGCAGTTCTTC. Its protein is CASSQAGGSYNEQFF.

The table lists this clonotype with a few counts. V gene TRBV18 combines with J gene TRBJ1-1; D uncertain. This CDR3 has 12 amino acids. Germline V gene sequence: CDR1 KGHSH, CDR2 LQKENI. Trimming cost V 3 bases and J 3 bases, with 5 bases left between them. CDR3 nucleotides: TGTGCCAGCTCACCCGATTACACTGAAGCTTTCTTT. Protein product: CASSPDYTEAFF.

This clonotype occurred many times. The genes are TRBV29-1 and TRBJ2-3; D gene uncertain. The CDR3 loop spans 12 amino acids. Germline CDR1 reads SQVTM; CDR2 reads ANQGSEA. V was shortened by 3 bases and J by 4 bases, with 8 bases between the two germline ends. The CDR3 reads CSVDRWADTQYF. The CDR3 DNA reads TGCAGCGTTGACAGGTGGGCAGATACGCAGTATTTT.

This chain connects TRBV7-3 to TRBJ2-1; D is undetermined. The CDR3 length is 15 residues. V was trimmed by 1 base and J by 3 bases, leaving 10 bases between them. Germline loops: CDR1 SGHTA, CDR2 FQGTGA. CDR3 sequence reads: CASSLKKDSYNEQFF. The DNA of the CDR3 is TGTGCCAGCAGCTTAAAAAAAGATAGCTACAATGAGCAGTTCTTC.